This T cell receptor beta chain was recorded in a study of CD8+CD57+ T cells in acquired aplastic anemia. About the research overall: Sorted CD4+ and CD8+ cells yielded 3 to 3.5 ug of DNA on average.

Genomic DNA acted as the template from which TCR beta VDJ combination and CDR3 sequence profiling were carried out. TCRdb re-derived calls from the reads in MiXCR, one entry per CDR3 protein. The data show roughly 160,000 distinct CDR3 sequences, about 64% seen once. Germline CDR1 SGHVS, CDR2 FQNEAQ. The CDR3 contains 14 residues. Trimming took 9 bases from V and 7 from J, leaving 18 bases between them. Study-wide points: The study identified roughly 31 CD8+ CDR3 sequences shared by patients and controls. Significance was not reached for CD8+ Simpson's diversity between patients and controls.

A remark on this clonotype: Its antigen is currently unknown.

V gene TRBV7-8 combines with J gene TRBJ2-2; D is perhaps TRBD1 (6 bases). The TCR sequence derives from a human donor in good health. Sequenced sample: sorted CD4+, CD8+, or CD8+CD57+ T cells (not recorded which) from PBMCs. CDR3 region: CASLPVEGVGELFF. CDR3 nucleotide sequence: TGTGCCAGTCTCCCCGTAGAGGGGGTCGGGGAGCTGTTTTTT.